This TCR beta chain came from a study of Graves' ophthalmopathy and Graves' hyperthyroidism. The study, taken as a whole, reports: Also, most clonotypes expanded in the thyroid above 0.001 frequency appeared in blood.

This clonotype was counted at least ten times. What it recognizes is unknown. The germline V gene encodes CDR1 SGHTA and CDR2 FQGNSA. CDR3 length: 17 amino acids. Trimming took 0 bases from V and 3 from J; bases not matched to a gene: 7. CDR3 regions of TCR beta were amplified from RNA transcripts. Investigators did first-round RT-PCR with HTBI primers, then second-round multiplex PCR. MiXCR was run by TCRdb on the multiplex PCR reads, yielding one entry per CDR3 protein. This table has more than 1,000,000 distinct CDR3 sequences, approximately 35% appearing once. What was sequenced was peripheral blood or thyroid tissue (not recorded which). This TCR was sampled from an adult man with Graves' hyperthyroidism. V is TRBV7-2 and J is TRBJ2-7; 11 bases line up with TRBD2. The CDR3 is CASSLATGTSGHYEQYF. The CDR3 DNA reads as TGTGCCAGCAGCTTAGCAACCGGGACTAGCGGACACTACGAGCAGTACTTC. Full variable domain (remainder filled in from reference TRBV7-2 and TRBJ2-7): GAGVSQSPSNKVTEKGKDVELRCDPISGHTALYWYRQSLGQGLEFLIYFQGNSAPDKSGLPSDRFSAERTGGSVSTLTIQRTQQEDSAVYLCASSLATGTSGHYEQYFGPGTRLTVT.